This T cell receptor (beta chain) was profiled in a study of T cells in Graves' hyperthyroidism and ophthalmopathy. Exclusion of a patient resulted from uncontrolled infection, other autoimmune disease, pregnancy or lactation. Diagnosing involved the use of clinical symptoms, serum thyroxine and TRAb, thyroid ultrasound and orbital computed tomography. CDR3 length: 15 amino acids. Germline CDR1 MDHEN, CDR2 SYDVKM. V gave up 7 bases and J gave up 4 bases, with 17 bases separating them. The source material, RNA transcripts, was used to amplify TCR beta CDR3 regions. HTBI primers were employed in a first-round RT-PCR of the TCR CDR3. TCRdb fed the multiplex PCR reads into MiXCR, producing one record per CDR3 protein. The sample has approximately 510,000 distinct CDR3 sequences; 20% are singletons. Study conclusions and caveats: Median prediction lead before ophthalmopathy onset was 6.5 months with the model.

At least ten counts were recorded for this clonotype. The antigen is undetermined. V and J are TRBV28 and TRBJ1-5; possible D gene TRBD1, 6 bases. The receptor's source is a man in his late teens or twenties with Graves' hyperthyroidism. Material for sequencing was blood. As DNA, the CDR3 is TGTGCCAGCACCCAGACCGACAGGACGAATCAGCCCCAGCATTTT. Its protein product is CASTQTDRTNQPQHF.